Reported below is one TCR beta chain. This specimen belongs to a study of T and B cells in COVID-19 patients. Study-wide context: COVID-19 patients gave peripheral blood either during active infection or after recovery.

BIOMED2 TRB-A/B primer pools were used in multiplex TRB PCR. TCRdb re-derived calls from the multiplex PCR reads in MiXCR, one entry per CDR3 protein. Of 5,000 to 6,500 distinct CDR3 sequences in the sample, 25% to 30% are singletons; the top ten hold roughly 35%. The J segment lost 7 bases and the V segment lost 5 bases, leaving 8 bases of the junction unmatched. Germline-derived CDR1 and CDR2 are MNHEY and SVGAGI. CDR3 size: 15 residues. TRB was amplified from about 260-540 ng of blood genomic DNA. The chain links TRBV6-5 to TRBJ1-5, with 10 nucleotides matching TRBD1. Sample: blood. This sequence was found in a human donor with active COVID-19. The donor label of this sample is uncertain. The CDR3 DNA sequence: TGTGCCAGCAGTGCCCGACAGGGGGCTTGGCAGCCCCAGCATTTT. Protein sequence: CASSARQGAWQPQHF.